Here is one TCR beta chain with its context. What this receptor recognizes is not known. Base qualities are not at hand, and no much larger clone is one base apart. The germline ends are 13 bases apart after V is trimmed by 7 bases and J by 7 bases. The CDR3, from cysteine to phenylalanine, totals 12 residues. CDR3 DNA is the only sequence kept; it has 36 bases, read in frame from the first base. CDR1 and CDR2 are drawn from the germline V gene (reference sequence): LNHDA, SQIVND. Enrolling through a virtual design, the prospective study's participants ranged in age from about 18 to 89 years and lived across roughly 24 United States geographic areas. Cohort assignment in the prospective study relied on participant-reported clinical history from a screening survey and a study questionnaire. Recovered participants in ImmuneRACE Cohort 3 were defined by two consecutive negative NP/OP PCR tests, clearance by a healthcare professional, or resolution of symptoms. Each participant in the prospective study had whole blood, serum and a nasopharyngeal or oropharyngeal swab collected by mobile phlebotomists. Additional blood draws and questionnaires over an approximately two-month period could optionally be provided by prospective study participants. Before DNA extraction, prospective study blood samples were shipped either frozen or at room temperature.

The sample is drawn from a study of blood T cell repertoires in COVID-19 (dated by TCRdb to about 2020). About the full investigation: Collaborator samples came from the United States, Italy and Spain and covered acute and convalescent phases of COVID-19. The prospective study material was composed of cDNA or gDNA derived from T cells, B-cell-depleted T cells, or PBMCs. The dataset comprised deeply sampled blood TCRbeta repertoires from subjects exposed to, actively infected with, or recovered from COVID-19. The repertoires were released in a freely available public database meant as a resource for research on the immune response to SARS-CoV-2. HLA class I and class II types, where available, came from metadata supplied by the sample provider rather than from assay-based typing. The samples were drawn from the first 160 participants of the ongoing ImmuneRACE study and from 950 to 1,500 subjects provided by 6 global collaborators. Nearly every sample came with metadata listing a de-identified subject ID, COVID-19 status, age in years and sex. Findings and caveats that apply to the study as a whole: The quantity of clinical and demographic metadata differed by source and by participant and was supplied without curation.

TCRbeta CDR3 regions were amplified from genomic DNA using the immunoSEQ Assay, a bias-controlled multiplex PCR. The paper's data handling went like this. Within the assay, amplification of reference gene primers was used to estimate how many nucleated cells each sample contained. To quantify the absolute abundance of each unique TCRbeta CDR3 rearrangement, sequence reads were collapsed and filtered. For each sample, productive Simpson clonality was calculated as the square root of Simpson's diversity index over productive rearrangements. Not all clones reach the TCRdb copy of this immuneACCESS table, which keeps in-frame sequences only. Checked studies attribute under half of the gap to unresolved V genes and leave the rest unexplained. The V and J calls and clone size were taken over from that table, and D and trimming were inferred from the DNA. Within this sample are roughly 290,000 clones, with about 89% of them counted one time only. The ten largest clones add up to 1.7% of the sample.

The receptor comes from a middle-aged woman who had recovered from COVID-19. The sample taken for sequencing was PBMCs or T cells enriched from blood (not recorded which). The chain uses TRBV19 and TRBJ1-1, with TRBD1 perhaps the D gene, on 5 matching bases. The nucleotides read TGTGCCAGTATCCTTGGGGCCGGTGAAGCTTTCTTT. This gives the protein CASILGAGEAFF.